This entry lists 15 T cell receptor beta chains sequenced from one sample in a study of T cell clonality in common variable immunodeficiency. Clones were read by immunoSEQ multiplex PCR, and TCRdb kept only the in-frame ones, dropping some. The sample holds some 80,000 clones, and no clone turns up only once. Sequencing used peripheral blood mononuclear cells. All receptors come from a person between 18 and 69 years old in good health.

At least ten counts were recorded for this clone. The read is 3 residues too short to cover the CDR3 end, so that end is filled in from the germline J gene. The chain employs TRBV5-1 and TRBJ2-1; the match to TRBD2 covers 11 bases. V lost 4 bases and J lost 3; bases outside the gene matches: 3. The CDR3 totals 15 residues. Germline lookup yields CDR1 SGHRS and CDR2 YFSETQ. CDR3: CASSPGTSGYNEQFF. The DNA read from the CDR3 is TGCGCCAGCAGCCCCGGGACTAGCGGCTACAATGAG.

This clone was detected many times. The CDR3 bases that were read are TGTGCCAGCAGCCCCCCGGACAGGGTATACGAG. It translates to CASSPPDRVYE. The full CDR3 protein is CASSPPDRVYEQYF. The chain combines TRBV9 with TRBJ2-7, with 8 nucleotides matching TRBD1. The read stops 3 residues short of the end of the CDR3; the missing end is completed from the germline J gene. Germline loops: CDR1 SGDLS, CDR2 YYNGEE. The CDR3 runs to 14 residues. V shed 4 bases, J shed 4 bases, and the junction held 7 bases outside the gene matches.

Concerning this clone itself: At one of its ends the junction is not consistent with the germline gene, which may arise from a read error. The read ends 3 residues early relative to the CDR3; the germline J gene fills the gap. The chain uses TRBV7-6 and TRBJ2-7, with 7 bases fitting TRBD1. The CDR3 has 13 residues. Germline CDR1 and CDR2: SGHVS and FNYEAQ. The DNA read from the CDR3 is TGTTCCAGCAGCTCAGGACAGGCATACGAG. Translated: CSSSSGQAYE. The full CDR3 sequence reads CSSSSGQAYEQYF.

This clone was seen repeatedly, ten times or more. The sequence runs out 3 residues before the end of the CDR3; the remainder is reconstructed from the germline J gene. The chain links TRBV5-4 to TRBJ2-4, with 8 bases fitting TRBD2. Germline V gene lookup returns CDR1 SGHNT and CDR2 YYREEE (reference sequence). V gave up 1 base and J gave up 8 bases; unmatched junction bases: 8. The CDR3 covers 15 residues. The CDR3 bases that were read are TGTGCCAGCAGCTTGTTCGGGGGGGGCCGGGACATT. This codes for CASSLFGGGRDI. The entire CDR3 is CASSLFGGGRDIQYF.

This clone was recorded many times. A read error may produce the germline difference seen at one junction end. The CDR3 goes on 3 residues after the read ends, and that part is filled in from the germline J gene. The chain employs TRBV4-2 and TRBJ2-7; 7 bases are shared with TRBD1. Germline CDR1 and CDR2: LGHNA and YNFKEQ. This CDR3 is built from 15 residues. The sequenced part of the CDR3 DNA is TGCGCCAGCAGCCAAGAACAGGGGTTAACCTACGAG. Translation gives CASSQEQGLTYE. The whole CDR3 sequence reads CASSQEQGLTYEQYF.

This clone was picked up many times. The read ends 3 residues shy of where the CDR3 ends; the end is completed using the germline J gene. J is TRBJ2-1 and V is TRBV19, with D tentatively TRBD2 (6 bases). Deletions cut 0 bases from V and 8 bases from J, with 23 bases between. Germline values: CDR1 LNHDA, CDR2 SQIVND (reference sequence). CDR3 size: 18 residues. The sequenced CDR3 bases are TGTGCCAGTAGTATAGATCGCGGAAGGGGCCATGGAGGGGATGAG. Amino acid sequence: CASSIDRGRGHGGDE. The full CDR3 protein reads CASSIDRGRGHGGDEQFF. The full variable domain, in which reference TRBV19 and TRBJ2-1 provide the parts outside the CDR3, is DGGITQSPKYLFRKEGQNVTLSCEQNLNHDAMYWYRQDPGQGLRLIYYSQIVNDFQKGDIAEGYSVSREKKESFPLTVTSAQKNPTAFYLCASSIDRGRGHGGDEQFFGPGTRLTVL.

This clone was picked up many times. From the germline J gene comes the end of the CDR3, since the read stops 3 residues before it. The chain combines TRBV7-3 with TRBJ1-1; 10 bases agree with TRBD1. V lost 3 bases to trimming and J lost 6 bases; unmatched junction nucleotides: 10. Germline CDR1 SGHTA, CDR2 FQGTGA. This CDR3 spans 16 amino acids. CDR3 protein: CASSLIPGQGSAEAFF. The sequenced part of the CDR3 DNA is TGTGCCAGCAGCTTGATTCCGGGACAGGGGTCGGCTGAA.

This clone was seen ten or more times. The read terminates 3 residues before the CDR3 end, so the remaining end is supplied by the germline J gene. The chain uses TRBV29-1 and TRBJ1-1; TRBD1 matches at 10 bases. The CDR3 spans 13 residues. With V trimmed by 7 bases and J by 1 base, 3 bases remained unmatched. The germline CDR1 and CDR2 sequences are SQVTM and ANQGSEA. The CDR3 here is CSGRTGGNTEAFF. The sequenced part of the CDR3 DNA is TGCAGCGGGAGGACAGGGGGGAACACTGAA.

This clone was seen at least ten times. The CDR3 goes on 3 residues after the read ends, and that part is filled in from the germline J gene. The V call is TRBV29-1, the J call TRBJ2-7; tentatively, D is TRBD2 (6 bases). The CDR3 sequence is 12 residues long. Germline CDR1 SQVTM, CDR2 ANQGSEA. V lost 7 bases to trimming and J lost 6 bases, with 16 bases between them. CDR3 protein: CSAGSRGFEQYF. The part of the CDR3 DNA that was read is TGCAGCGCCGGGTCTCGGGGGTTCGAG.

A remark on this clone: The CDR3 goes on 3 residues after the read ends, and that part is filled in from the germline J gene. This chain links TRBV11-3 with TRBJ2-7; D unresolved. The germline gives CDR1 SGHNT, CDR2 YENEEA. The V gene lost 0 bases and the J gene lost 5 bases, with 5 bases spanning the gap. The CDR3 has 12 amino acids. CDR3: CASSLDGNEQYF. The part of the CDR3 DNA that was read is TGTGCCAGCAGCTTAGATGGCAACGAG.

This clone was seen ten or more times. CDR3 DNA, as far as it was read: TGTGCCAGCTCGTCCCTCGGGACTCCTCCCTACAATGAG. Its translation: CASSSLGTPPYNE. The complete CDR3 sequence is CASSSLGTPPYNEQFF. The chain links TRBV18 to TRBJ2-1; weak D call: TRBD2 (6 bases). With the read ending 3 residues before the CDR3 end, the germline J gene is used to fill in that end. V was clipped by 6 bases and J by 2 bases, with 17 bases between them. The germline CDR1 and CDR2 sequences are KGHSH and LQKENI. The length of the CDR3 is 16 residues.

Turning to this clone: The read comes to an end 3 residues before the CDR3 does, leaving the germline J gene to fill in the end. The V gene is TRBV5-1, the J gene TRBJ2-6; a weak D match, TRBD2 (6 bases). There are 15 residues in the CDR3. The germline V gene has CDR1 SGHRS and CDR2 YFSETQ. Trimming removed 3 bases from V and 3 bases from J, with 10 bases in between. Partial CDR3 DNA: TGCGCCAGCAGCTCGCCGGGGGATGGGGCCAACGTC. Protein: CASSSPGDGANV. The full CDR3 reads CASSSPGDGANVLTF.

The CDR3 DNA, read in part, is TGTGCCAGCAGCTTAGCCGGCAGGACAGGGATGGACGAG. It codes for CASSLAGRTGMDE. The CDR3 in full is CASSLAGRTGMDEQYF. The chain is built from TRBV7-2 and TRBJ2-7; 8 positions match TRBD1. The CDR3 end is not reached by the read, which stops 3 residues before it; the germline J gene fills it in. J lost 5 bases, V lost 0 bases, and 9 bases had no gene match. Germline V gives CDR1 SGHTA, CDR2 FQGNSA. This CDR3 is built from 16 residues.

The sample holds many counts of this clone. CDR3 residues: CASSWGQGGSTEAFF. The sequenced part of the CDR3 DNA is TGTGCCAGCAGTTGGGGACAGGGCGGAAGCACTGAA. The chain couples TRBV28 to TRBJ1-1, with 9 nucleotides matching TRBD1. Read coverage stops 3 residues before the CDR3 terminus; the germline J gene supplies the remainder. The germline gives CDR1 MDHEN, CDR2 SYDVKM. The length of the CDR3 is 15 residues. The trim removed 4 bases at V and 4 bases at J, leaving 7 bases unmatched.

This clone has at least ten counts. Sequencing ends 3 residues short of the CDR3 end; the germline J gene provides the rest. The chain has TRBV4-1 and TRBJ2-7, with 10 bases that match TRBD1. V trimming: 2 bases; J trimming: 4 bases; junction bases outside the gene matches: 5. The CDR3 is 15 residues long. CDR1 MGHRA and CDR2 YSYEKL come from the germline V gene. CDR3 bases read: TGCGCCAGCAGCCAATTCGGACAGGGGGGTTACGAG. Translating it yields CASSQFGQGGYE. The whole CDR3 protein is CASSQFGQGGYEQYF.